This entry lists 25 T cell receptor beta chains sequenced from one sample in a study of blood T cell repertoires in COVID-19. Clones were read by immunoSEQ multiplex PCR, and TCRdb kept only the in-frame ones, dropping some. The sample shows roughly 350,000 clones, roughly 86% of them seen only once. The material sequenced was peripheral blood. These receptors were collected from a woman aged 25-40 years with COVID-19, enrolled during active disease.

V is TRBV30 and J is TRBJ2-1; a weak D match, TRBD1 (5 bases). V gave up 3 bases and J gave up 4 bases, with 22 bases separating them. Per germline, CDR1 GTSNPN and CDR2 SVGIG (reference sequence). The CDR3 sequence is 17 residues long. The CDR3 DNA is TGTGCCTGGAGGGCCCTTTCTGGGGCAACTAAATACAATGAGCAGTTCTTC. Translating it yields CAWRALSGATKYNEQFF.

This clone was detected once. The chain recombines TRBV29-1 with TRBJ1-2; no firm D call. V was clipped by 3 bases and J by 8 bases, with 7 bases between them. The length of the CDR3 is 10 residues. Germline CDR1 reads SQVTM; CDR2 reads ANQGSEA. As DNA, the CDR3 is TGCAGCGTTGATATAGAGGGCTACACCTTC. This translates into CSVDIEGYTF.

The table lists this clone with a count of one. The chain joins TRBV6-4 to TRBJ1-2; no clear D. Looked up from germline, CDR1 is MRHNA and CDR2 is SNTAGT. CDR3 length: 14 amino acids. Trimming shortened V by 7 bases and J by 1 base, and 13 bases separated the two germline ends. The CDR3 DNA follows: TGTGCCAGCAATGGGCAGACGATTAACTATGGCTACACCTTC. This sequence encodes CASNGQTINYGYTF.

This clone was detected a few times. The J gene is TRBJ1-1, the V gene TRBV7-8; D perhaps matches TRBD1 (6 bases). Germline CDR1 reads SGHVS; CDR2 reads FQNEAQ. Deletions cut 9 bases from V and 1 base from J, with 12 bases between. The CDR3 covers 13 residues. CDR3 protein: CASSGDWNTEAFF. In DNA, the CDR3 is TGTGCCAGTTCAGGGGATTGGAACACTGAAGCTTTCTTT.

The V and J genes are TRBV4-1 and TRBJ1-5; TRBD1 aligns across 7 bases. The V segment lost 1 base and the J segment 4 bases; nucleotides outside the gene matches: 1. CDR3 size: 14 residues. Germline CDR1 is MGHRA and CDR2 is YSYEKL. The CDR3 coding sequence is TGCGCCAGCAGCCAAGGGGACAGTAATCAGCCCCAGCATTTT. This codes for CASSQGDSNQPQHF.

This clone has only a few counts. The chain links TRBV2 to TRBJ1-1; D is uncertain. This CDR3 spans 15 amino acids. Germline V gene data show CDR1 as SNHLY and CDR2 as FYNNEI. V was shortened by 1 base and J by 0 bases, with 9 bases between the two germline ends. The CDR3 DNA reads TGTGCCAGCAGTGAAGGGCGGCGCCTGAACACTGAAGCTTTCTTT. It yields the protein CASSEGRRLNTEAFF. The full variable domain, completed using reference TRBV2 and TRBJ1-1, is EPEVTQTPSHQVTQMGQEVILRCVPISNHLYFYWYRQILGQKVEFLVSFYNNEISEKSEIFDDQFSVERPDGSNFTLKIRSTKLEDSAMYFCASSEGRRLNTEAFFGQGTRLTVV.

The chain couples TRBV25-1 to TRBJ2-7, with 16 positions matching TRBD2. The CDR3 spans 16 residues. V shed 4 bases, J shed 7 bases, and the junction held 7 bases outside the gene matches. Per the germline V gene, CDR1 is MGHDK and CDR2 is SYGVNS. The CDR3 DNA reads TGTGCCAGCAGTGCCCCGGGACTAGCGGGAGGGCGAGAGCAGTACTTC. This gives the protein CASSAPGLAGGREQYF.

This clone was seen more than once but under ten times. This chain joins TRBV6-5 and TRBJ1-2; D is unclear. The CDR3 runs to 13 residues. Germline V CDR1 and CDR2: MNHEY, SVGAGI. V lost 2 bases, J lost 4 bases, and 8 bases lay in between. For the CDR3, the DNA is TGTGCCAGCAGTTACGCGTCCGGCTATGGCTACACCTTC. Residues: CASSYASGYGYTF.

The rearrangement links TRBV6-5 to TRBJ2-3; TRBD1 matches 10 bases. Germline CDR1 is MNHEY and CDR2 is SVGAGI. Trimming at V came to 2 bases and at J to 3 bases, leaving 2 bases not matched to a gene. This CDR3 has 15 amino acids. CDR3: CASSYGQGGTDTQYF. CDR3 bases: TGTGCCAGCAGTTACGGACAGGGGGGAACAGATACGCAGTATTTT.

The chain combines TRBV6-1 with TRBJ2-7; possible D gene TRBD2, 6 bases. CDR1 and CDR2 (germline): MNHNS, SASEGT. CDR3 length: 16 amino acids. Trimming stripped 0 bases from V and 1 base from J, with 13 bases between. CDR3 loop: CASSEAREQRSYEQYF. The CDR3 DNA sequence: TGTGCCAGCAGTGAAGCGCGGGAACAGAGATCCTACGAGCAGTACTTC.

The gene calls are TRBV5-5 and TRBJ2-3; D uncertain. Looked up from germline, CDR1 is SGHKS and CDR2 is YYEKEE (reference sequence). The ends were cut back, 1 base at V and 3 bases at J, with 12 bases in the middle. The CDR3 runs 15 residues. The chain's CDR3 is CASSLIVGATDTQYF. The CDR3 DNA sequence: TGTGCCAGCAGCTTGATTGTAGGAGCGACAGATACGCAGTATTTT. The entire variable domain, with the rest obtained from reference TRBV5-5 and TRBJ2-3, is as follows: DAGVTQSPTHLIKTRGQQVTLRCSPISGHKSVSWYQQVLGQGPQFIFQYYEKEERGRGNFPDRFSARQFPNYSSELNVNALLLGDSALYLCASSLIVGATDTQYFGPGTRLTVL.

This rearrangement joins TRBV5-6 to TRBJ1-5, with 7 bases that match TRBD1. From germline, CDR1 is SGHDT and CDR2 YYEEEE. The CDR3 covers 15 residues. V gave up 2 bases and J gave up 1 base; unmatched junction bases: 3. The CDR3 region has the DNA TGTGCCAGCAGCTTAGCAGGGGGGAGCAATCAGCCCCAGCATTTT. Its protein product is CASSLAGGSNQPQHF.

This clone appeared once. The chain's CDR3 is CASSRTSGRTDTQYF. The CDR3 DNA sequence: TGTGCCAGCAGTCGGACTAGCGGACGCACAGATACGCAGTATTTT. V and J are TRBV6-2 or TRBV6-3 and TRBJ2-3, with 10 bases matching TRBD2. In germline, CDR1 is MNHEY, CDR2 SVGEGT. V gave up 5 bases and J gave up 1 base; unmatched junction bases: 3. This CDR3 region has 15 residues.

This clone was found once. V usage is TRBV7-9 and J usage is TRBJ1-5, with 7 bases lining up with TRBD1. The CDR3 loop spans 14 amino acids. Trimming cost V 3 bases and J 2 bases; bases outside gene matches: 1. CDR1 and CDR2 (germline): SEHNR, FQNEAQ (reference sequence). The CDR3 is CASSFDRGNQPQHF. In DNA form, the CDR3 reads TGTGCCAGCAGCTTTGACAGGGGCAATCAGCCCCAGCATTTT.

A single count supports this clone. V is TRBV5-1 and J is TRBJ2-2; D gene ambiguous. V was clipped by 1 base and J by 7 bases, with 8 bases between them. This CDR3 has 13 amino acids. Germline lookup yields CDR1 SGHRS and CDR2 YFSETQ. CDR3 coding DNA: TGCGCCAGCAGCTTGTCCGCCGGCGGGGAGCTGTTTTTT. Protein product: CASSLSAGGELFF.

The genes are TRBV7-9 and TRBJ1-6; 9 bases agree with TRBD1. The ends lost 1 base at V and 8 bases at J; junction bases unmatched: 9. CDR1 and CDR2 (germline): SEHNR, FQNEAQ (reference sequence). This CDR3 contains 17 residues. CDR3 nucleotide sequence: TGTGCCAGCAGCTTAGGCGGGGGACAGGGTGGCCATTCACCCCTCCACTTT. It is translated as CASSLGGGQGGHSPLHF.

This clone was recorded only once. Within the sample, other DNA sequences also encode this same CDR3. The chain couples TRBV5-6 to TRBJ1-2; possible D gene TRBD1, 5 bases. Germline V gene lookup returns CDR1 SGHDT and CDR2 YYEEEE. Trimming pared 1 base from V and 4 bases from J, leaving 8 bases between. CDR3 length equals 13 residues. The CDR3 DNA sequence: TGTGCCAGCAGCTTGAGGCAGGGCTATGGCTACACCTTC. Its translation is CASSLRQGYGYTF.

A note on this clone: A read error may be the cause here, since a much bigger clone is one base away. Other DNA sequences in the sample encode the same CDR3. J is TRBJ1-5 and V is TRBV5-6; tentative D call: TRBD1 (6 bases). This CDR3 has 15 residues. Trimming took 0 bases from V and 2 from J, leaving 9 bases between them. Germline V CDR1 and CDR2: SGHDT, YYEEEE. The CDR3 region is CASSLAGAGNQPQHF. The CDR3 bases are TGTGCCAGCAGCTTGGCAGGGGCAGGCAATCAGCCCCAGCATTTT.

This rearrangement joins TRBV24-1 to TRBJ2-1; 16 bases are a match to TRBD2. V trimming: 3 bases; J trimming: 5 bases; junction bases outside the gene matches: 12. The CDR3 length is 20 residues. CDR1 is KGHDR, CDR2 SFDVKD, per germline. CDR3 in amino acids: CATSDPSGTSGRAGHNEQFF. In DNA form, the CDR3 reads TGTGCCACCAGTGATCCGTCCGGGACTAGCGGGAGGGCGGGGCACAATGAGCAGTTCTTC.

This chain uses TRBV4-1 with TRBJ1-5; 8 bases agree with TRBD1. The CDR3 loop spans 16 amino acids. Germline V gene sequence: CDR1 MGHRA, CDR2 YSYEKL. Trimming removed 0 bases from V and 4 bases from J; junction bases left unmatched: 5. The CDR3 loop reads CASSQETGGYNQPQHF. CDR3 bases: TGCGCCAGCAGCCAAGAAACAGGGGGGTATAATCAGCCCCAGCATTTT.

The V gene is TRBV7-3, the J gene TRBJ2-3; 7 nucleotides line up with TRBD2. V gave up 2 bases and J gave up 4 bases; unmatched junction bases: 6. This CDR3 comprises 15 residues. From germline, CDR1 is SGHTA and CDR2 FQGTGA. The CDR3 DNA reads as TGTGCCAGCAGCTTAGGCGGGAGCTTCGCAGATACGCAGTATTTT. Its protein product is CASSLGGSFADTQYF.

The V call is TRBV28, the J call TRBJ2-5, with 11 bases fitting TRBD2. In germline, CDR1 is MDHEN, CDR2 SYDVKM. Trimming cost V 5 bases and J 0 bases; bases outside gene matches: 5. The CDR3 length is 16 residues. The CDR3 coding sequence is TGTGCCAGCAGTCCTCTAGCGGGAGGATACCAAGAGACCCAGTACTTC. This sequence encodes CASSPLAGGYQETQYF.

The chain uses TRBV10-3 and TRBJ2-7; 10 positions agree with TRBD1. V lost 10 bases and J lost 3; bases outside the gene matches: 9. Per germline, CDR1 ENHRY and CDR2 SYGVKD. The CDR3 is 14 amino acids. CDR3 sequence reads: CATSGGTGVYEQYF. CDR3 bases: TGTGCCACCTCTGGCGGGACAGGGGTCTACGAGCAGTACTTC.

J is TRBJ2-7 and V is TRBV6-6; maybe TRBD1 (5 bases). The V end lost 3 bases, the J end lost 4 bases, and 10 bases lay between the germline ends. The CDR3 has 13 amino acids. Germline V gene data show CDR1 as MNHNY and CDR2 as SVGAGI (reference sequence). The CDR3 is CASSYGRDYEQYF. Written as DNA, the CDR3 is TGTGCCAGCAGTTATGGCAGGGATTACGAGCAGTACTTC.

This clone was recorded only once. The rearrangement uses TRBV5-1 and TRBJ2-1; TRBD2 aligns across 10 bases. Germline assignment: CDR1 SGHRS and CDR2 YFSETQ. V was pared by 0 bases and J by 5 bases, with 5 bases of the junction left unmatched. This CDR3 spans 16 amino acids. CDR3 nucleotides: TGCGCCAGCAGCTTGGGCCCTAGCGGGAGCCACAATGAGCAGTTCTTC. The encoded protein is CASSLGPSGSHNEQFF.